What follows is one TCR beta chain and its context. Its cognate antigen is unknown. V was cut by 7 bases and J by 2 bases, with 8 bases left in between. The CDR3 runs 13 residues. Germline V gene lookup returns CDR1 MNHEY and CDR2 SVGAGI. The data originate from a study of cytomegalovirus exposure and HLA in healthy donors. A multiplex PCR was run with 60 Vbeta primers and 13 Jbeta primers. TCRdb keeps only in-frame clones here, not all; method: immunoSEQ multiplex PCR. The repertoire consists of about 110,000 clones, with approximately 80% occurring once and the leading ten covering roughly 20%. Study-wide points: Trimming of TCR beta V- and J-genes showed a link, identified in a later analysis, to a missense DCLRE1C variant.

The chain recombines TRBV6-5 with TRBJ2-2; tentatively, D is TRBD1 (6 bases). Sequencing was carried out using PBMCs. The TCR comes from a man aged 25 to 40 in good health and CMV-seropositive. CDR3 sequence (DNA): TGTGCCAGCAAAGGGGGAAACACCGGGGAGCTGTTTTTT. Its translation is CASKGGNTGELFF.